Sequencing of this T cell receptor (beta chain) was carried out in a study of T cells in Graves' hyperthyroidism and ophthalmopathy. Overall study findings and caveats: Ophthalmopathy was model-predicted a median about 7.1 months pre-onset.

This clonotype turned up a few times. What it binds is not known. TCR beta CDR3 region amplification was performed from RNA transcripts. The HTBI set primed first-round TCR CDR3 RT-PCR. A single record per CDR3 protein comes from TCRdb applying MiXCR to the multiplex PCR reads. The sample lists 340,000 or so distinct CDR3 sequences; around 20% were seen once. The germline V gene has CDR1 SGHTA and CDR2 FQGNSA. V lost 5 bases, J lost 5 bases, and 5 bases stayed unmatched. CDR3 length equals 15 residues. It was uncontrolled infection, other autoimmune disease, pregnancy or lactation that excluded patients.

The rearrangement joins TRBV7-2 to TRBJ2-5; 13 bases line up with TRBD2. The receptor comes from a woman aged 45-60 years with Graves' hyperthyroidism. The sequenced material came from blood. The CDR3 sequence is CASSRSTSGGETQYF. CDR3 nucleotide sequence: TGTGCCAGCAGCCGATCGACTAGCGGGGGGGAGACCCAGTACTTC.